This passage covers 8 T cell receptor beta chains from one sample sequenced in a study of regulatory T cells in long-lasting Graves disease. Sample time point: newly diagnosed GD, antithyroid drugs for less than 3 months. Following extraction of RNA from PBMCs, that RNA was used to make the TCR library. To make TCR beta libraries, researchers used iRepertoire HTBI primers and Arm-PCR of CDR3 regions. TCRdb called the multiplex PCR reads again in MiXCR, with one record for every CDR3 protein. The repertoire holds hundreds of thousands of distinct CDR3 sequences, with approximately 15% as singletons. Separately, the same data were catalogued under a study of T cells in Graves' hyperthyroidism and ophthalmopathy.

This sample comprised peripheral blood mononuclear cells (PBMCs), obtained at new diagnosis, from a patient treated with antithyroid drugs. These TCRs come from a woman under 40 with Graves disease.

For this clonotype: Being one base from a much bigger clone, this may be a read error. The chain uses TRBV29-1 and TRBJ2-3; D is perhaps TRBD1 (6 bases). Germline lookup yields CDR1 SQVTM and CDR2 ANQGSEA. V was trimmed by 3 bases and J by 2 bases, leaving 9 bases between them. The CDR3 covers 13 residues. The CDR3: CSVEGHATDTQYF. In DNA form, the CDR3 reads TGCAGCGTTGAGGGACATGCCACAGATACGCAGTATTTT.

The sample holds a few counts of this clonotype. The rearrangement links TRBV14 to TRBJ2-7; the match to TRBD1 covers 8 bases. CDR1 and CDR2 from the germline V gene are SGHDN and FVKESK. The V gene end was trimmed by 4 bases and the J gene end by 5 bases; junction bases not matched to a gene: 7. The CDR3 consists of 14 residues. The CDR3 bases are TGTGCCAGCAGCCGACAGGGGCTGGTGCACGAGCAGTACTTC. It translates to CASSRQGLVHEQYF.

In its sample, this clonotype was seen many times. The V gene is TRBV6-1, the J gene TRBJ1-4, with D possibly matching TRBD1 (6 bases). Trimming pared 6 bases from V and 8 bases from J, leaving 16 bases between. Germline CDR1 and CDR2: MNHNS and SASEGT. The CDR3 contains 14 residues. The CDR3 DNA is TGTGCCAGCAGACGGGCGGGGACACGGGAAAAACTGTTTTTT. Encoded protein: CASRRAGTREKLFF.

This clonotype has more than one count but fewer than ten. V is TRBV10-3 and J is TRBJ1-4; D might be TRBD1 (6 bases). V lost 9 bases to trimming and J lost 8 bases, with 16 bases between them. The germline gives CDR1 ENHRY, CDR2 SYGVKD. The length of the CDR3 is 13 residues. The DNA for the CDR3 is TGTGCCATTAGGGGGACGGGCGGCGAAAAACTGTTTTTT. Residues: CAIRGTGGEKLFF.

In its sample, this clonotype was seen many times. The chain recombines TRBV5-5 with TRBJ2-4; perhaps TRBD1 as D (5 bases). Trimming cost V 4 bases and J 3 bases, with 20 bases left between them. CDR1 is SGHKS, CDR2 YYEKEE, per germline (reference sequence). The CDR3 consists of 17 residues. In DNA form, the CDR3 reads TGTGCCAGCAGCCCGGCCGTAGGGGCGCTGGGCAAAAACATTCAGTACTTC. Protein: CASSPAVGALGKNIQYF.

The sample holds many counts of this clonotype. This chain connects TRBV20-1 to TRBJ2-2; tentative D call: TRBD1 (6 bases). This CDR3 region has 13 residues. The ends were cut back, 2 bases at V and 7 bases at J, with 11 bases in the middle. The germline CDR1 and CDR2 sequences are DFQATT and SNEGSKA (reference sequence). CDR3 DNA: TGCAGTGCTAGACCCGGACAGTTCGGGGAGCTGTTTTTT. This sequence encodes CSARPGQFGELFF.

The chain employs TRBV9 and TRBJ2-1; 9 nucleotides line up with TRBD2. Germline loops: CDR1 SGDLS, CDR2 YYNGEE. V gave up 0 bases and J gave up 9 bases; unmatched junction bases: 10. CDR3 length: 16 amino acids. The CDR3 DNA reads TGTGCCAGCAGCGTAGGGGCGGGAGGGCCGATAACTGAGCAGTTCTTC. It specifies CASSVGAGGPITEQFF.

The genes are TRBV12-5 and TRBJ2-7; TRBD1 matches at 7 bases. The CDR3 is 16 residues long. V gave up 3 bases and J gave up 3 bases; unmatched junction bases: 11. Germline lookup yields CDR1 LGHNT and CDR2 FRNRAP. CDR3 region: CASGLDYGQAFYEQYF. The CDR3 DNA reads TGTGCTAGTGGTTTAGATTATGGACAGGCTTTCTACGAGCAGTACTTC.